This T cell receptor beta chain was recorded in a study of blood T cell repertoires in COVID-19. Study at large: Samples came from the United States, Italy and Spain, spanning acute and convalescent COVID-19. PBMCs, B-cell-depleted T cells, or T cells were the source of the cDNA or gDNA that made up the material.

This clone was detected once. Per the study methods: From reference gene primer amplification, estimates of nucleated cell counts were derived. The table came from immunoSEQ multiplex PCR; TCRdb's copy has only in-frame clones and leaves some out. The V and J calls and clone size are taken from that table; D and trimming were inferred from the DNA. The sample carries tens of thousands of clones, 81% recorded once. This clonotype originated in a woman older than 75 with active or convalescent COVID-19. Sequenced material: peripheral blood.

Here the CDR3 reads CASSETVMNTEAFF. The CDR3, as DNA: TGTGCCAGCAGTGAGACAGTCATGAACACTGAAGCTTTCTTT. The J gene is TRBJ1-1, the V gene TRBV6-6; possible D gene TRBD1, 5 bases. Germline V lookup: CDR1 MNHNY, CDR2 SVGAGI (reference sequence). The CDR3 consists of 14 residues. V lost 5 bases and J 0 bases, leaving 10 bases between the germline ends.